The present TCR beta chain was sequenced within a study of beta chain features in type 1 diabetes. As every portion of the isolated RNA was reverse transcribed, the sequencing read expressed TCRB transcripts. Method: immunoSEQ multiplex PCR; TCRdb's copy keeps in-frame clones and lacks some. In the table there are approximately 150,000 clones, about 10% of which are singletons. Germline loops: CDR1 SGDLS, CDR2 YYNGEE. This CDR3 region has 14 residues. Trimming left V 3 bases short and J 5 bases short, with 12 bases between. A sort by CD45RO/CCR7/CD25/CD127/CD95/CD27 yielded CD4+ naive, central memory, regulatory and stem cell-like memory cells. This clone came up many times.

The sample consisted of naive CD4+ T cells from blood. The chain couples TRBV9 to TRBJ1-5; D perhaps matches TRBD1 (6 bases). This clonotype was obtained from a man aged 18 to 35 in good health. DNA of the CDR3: TGTGCCAGCAGCGAGGGGGGGGAGTATCAGCCCCAGCATTTT. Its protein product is CASSEGGEYQPQHF.